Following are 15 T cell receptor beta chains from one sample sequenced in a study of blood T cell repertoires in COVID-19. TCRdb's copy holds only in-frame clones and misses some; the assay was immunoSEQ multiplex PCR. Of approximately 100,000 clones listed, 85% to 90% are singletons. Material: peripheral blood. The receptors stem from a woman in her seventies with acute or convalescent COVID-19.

CDR3 bases: TGTGCCAGCAGCTTAGGCATACAGGGAGCGTTAGGGTCCCAAGAGACCCAGTACTTC. Translating gives CASSLGIQGALGSQETQYF. The chain employs TRBV11-3 and TRBJ2-5; the D gene is possibly TRBD1 (6 bases). This CDR3 comprises 19 residues. Per germline, CDR1 SGHNT and CDR2 YENEEA. Trimming removed 1 base at V and 1 base at J, with 22 bases between.

The CDR3 here is CAIMEQGMTEAFF. CDR3 bases: TGTGCCATCATGGAACAGGGGATGACTGAAGCTTTCTTT. The rearrangement joins TRBV10-3 to TRBJ1-1, with 7 nucleotides matching TRBD1. Germline V gives CDR1 ENHRY, CDR2 SYGVKD. Unmatched junction bases numbered 7, after V lost 7 bases and J lost 5 bases. CDR3 length: 13 amino acids.

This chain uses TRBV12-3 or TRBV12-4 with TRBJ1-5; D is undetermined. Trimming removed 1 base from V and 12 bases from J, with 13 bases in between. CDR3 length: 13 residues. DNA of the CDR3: TGTGCCAGCAGTTTAGAACAGTCCCGTGGCCAGCATTTT. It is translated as CASSLEQSRGQHF.

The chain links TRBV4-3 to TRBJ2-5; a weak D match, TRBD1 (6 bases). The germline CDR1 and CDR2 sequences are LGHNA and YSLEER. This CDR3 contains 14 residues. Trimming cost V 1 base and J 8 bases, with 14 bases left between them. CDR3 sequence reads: CASSQGGTPTTQYF. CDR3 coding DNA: TGCGCCAGCAGCCAAGGGGGGACACCGACCACCCAGTACTTC.

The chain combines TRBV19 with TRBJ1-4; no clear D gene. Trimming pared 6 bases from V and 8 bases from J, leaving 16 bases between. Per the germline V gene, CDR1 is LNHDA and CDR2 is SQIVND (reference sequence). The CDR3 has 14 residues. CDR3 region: CASRTDRVVEKLFF. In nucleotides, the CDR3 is TGTGCCAGTAGGACTGACCGGGTGGTGGAAAAACTGTTTTTT. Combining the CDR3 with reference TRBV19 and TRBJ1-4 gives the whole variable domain DGGITQSPKYLFRKEGQNVTLSCEQNLNHDAMYWYRQDPGQGLRLIYYSQIVNDFQKGDIAEGYSVSREKKESFPLTVTSAQKNPTAFYLCASRTDRVVEKLFFGSGTQLSVL.

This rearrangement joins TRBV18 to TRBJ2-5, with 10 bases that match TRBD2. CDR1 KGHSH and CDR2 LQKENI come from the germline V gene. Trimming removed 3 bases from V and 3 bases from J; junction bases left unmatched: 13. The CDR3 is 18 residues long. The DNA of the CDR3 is TGTGCCAGCTCACCTGGACTGGGAAGCGGGGGGGGCGAAGAGACCCAGTACTTC. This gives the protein CASSPGLGSGGGEETQYF.

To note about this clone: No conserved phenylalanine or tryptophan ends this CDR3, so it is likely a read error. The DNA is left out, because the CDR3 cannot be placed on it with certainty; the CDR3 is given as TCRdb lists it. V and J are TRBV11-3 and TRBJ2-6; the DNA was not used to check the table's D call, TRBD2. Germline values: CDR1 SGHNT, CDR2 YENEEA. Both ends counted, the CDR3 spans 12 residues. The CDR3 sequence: CASSAGIDLDKV.

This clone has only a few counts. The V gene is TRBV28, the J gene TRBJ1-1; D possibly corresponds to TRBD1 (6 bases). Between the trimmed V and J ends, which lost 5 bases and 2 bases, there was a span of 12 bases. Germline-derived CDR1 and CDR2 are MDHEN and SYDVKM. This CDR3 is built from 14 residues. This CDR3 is CASSKGHINTEAFF. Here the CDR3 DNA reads TGTGCCAGCAGTAAGGGACACATTAACACTGAAGCTTTCTTT.

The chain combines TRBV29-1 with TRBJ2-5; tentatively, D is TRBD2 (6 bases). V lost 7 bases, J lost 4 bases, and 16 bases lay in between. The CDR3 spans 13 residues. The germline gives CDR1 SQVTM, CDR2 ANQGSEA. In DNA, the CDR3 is TGCAGCGCGTCACGGGACTGGGGAGAGACCCAGTACTTC. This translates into CSASRDWGETQYF.

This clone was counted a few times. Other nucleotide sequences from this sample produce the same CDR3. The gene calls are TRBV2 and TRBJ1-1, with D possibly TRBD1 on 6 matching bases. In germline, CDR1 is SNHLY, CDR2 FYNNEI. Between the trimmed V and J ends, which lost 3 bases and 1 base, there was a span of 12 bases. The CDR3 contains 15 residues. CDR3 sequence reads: CASSEATGRNTEAFF. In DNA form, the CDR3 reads TGTGCCAGCAGTGAGGCGACAGGACGGAACACTGAAGCTTTCTTT.

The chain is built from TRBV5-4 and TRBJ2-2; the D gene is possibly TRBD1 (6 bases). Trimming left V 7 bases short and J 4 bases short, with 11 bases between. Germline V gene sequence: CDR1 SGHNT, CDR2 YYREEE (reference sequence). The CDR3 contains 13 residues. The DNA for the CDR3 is TGTGCCAGCGAGACAGGCCGCACCGGGGAGCTGTTTTTT. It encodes CASETGRTGELFF. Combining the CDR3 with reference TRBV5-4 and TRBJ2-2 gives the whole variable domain ETGVTQSPTHLIKTRGQQVTLRCSSQSGHNTVSWYQQALGQGPQFIFQYYREEENGRGNFPPRFSGLQFPNYSSELNVNALELDDSALYLCASETGRTGELFFGEGSRLTVL.

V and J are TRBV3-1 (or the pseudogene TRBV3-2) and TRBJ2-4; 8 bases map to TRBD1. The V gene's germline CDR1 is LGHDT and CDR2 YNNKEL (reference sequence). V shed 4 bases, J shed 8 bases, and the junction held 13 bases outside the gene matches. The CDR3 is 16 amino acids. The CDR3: CASSRTQGTGLDIQYF. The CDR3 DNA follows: TGTGCCAGCAGCCGCACTCAAGGGACAGGATTGGACATTCAGTACTTC.

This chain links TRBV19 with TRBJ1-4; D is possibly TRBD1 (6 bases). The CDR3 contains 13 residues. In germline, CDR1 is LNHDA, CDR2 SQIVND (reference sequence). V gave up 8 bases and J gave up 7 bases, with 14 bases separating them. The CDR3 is CASRTPGAEKLFF. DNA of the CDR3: TGTGCCAGTCGAACACCAGGGGCTGAAAAACTGTTTTTT.

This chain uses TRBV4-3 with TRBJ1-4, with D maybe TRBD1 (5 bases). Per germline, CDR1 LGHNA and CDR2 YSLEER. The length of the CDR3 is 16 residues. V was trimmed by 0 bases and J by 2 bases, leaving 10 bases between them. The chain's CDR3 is CASSQDRAATNEKLFF. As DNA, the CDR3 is TGCGCCAGCAGCCAAGACAGGGCGGCGACTAATGAAAAACTGTTTTTT.

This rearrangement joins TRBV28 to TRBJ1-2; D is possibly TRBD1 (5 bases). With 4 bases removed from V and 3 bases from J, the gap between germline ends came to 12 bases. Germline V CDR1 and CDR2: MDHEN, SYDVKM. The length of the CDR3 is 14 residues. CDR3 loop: CASSSGGNDYGYTF. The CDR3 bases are TGTGCCAGCAGTTCGGGGGGAAACGACTATGGCTACACCTTC.